The 11 T cell receptor beta chains presented below share a single source sample, sequenced in a study of cytomegalovirus exposure and HLA in healthy donors (dated by TCRdb to 2017 to 2019). The library relied on the immunoSEQ multiplex PCR assay. A mixture of 60 forward primers for TCR Vbeta segments and 13 reverse primers for TCR Jbeta segments was used in the multiplex PCR. Sourced from immuneACCESS, this table was stored by TCRdb with only in-frame sequences that have V and J called. A share of the clones is absent; for the studies checked, an unresolved V gene accounts for under half, and the remainder has no known explanation. Here the sample has approximately 170,000 clones; 60% to 85% occur a single time. The ten largest account for more than 6% of the sample. Sequenced material: PBMCs. The receptors were sampled from a woman aged 40 to 50 in good health and CMV-seropositive.

On this clone itself: Additional DNA sequences in this sample encode the identical CDR3. The V call is TRBV6-1, the J call TRBJ2-2; TRBD1 matches at 9 bases. Germline V gives CDR1 MNHNS, CDR2 SASEGT. With V trimmed by 3 bases and J by 5 bases, 4 bases remained unmatched. This CDR3 spans 15 amino acids. This CDR3 is CASSDGQGWTGELFF. DNA of the CDR3: TGTGCCAGCAGTGACGGACAGGGGTGGACCGGGGAGCTGTTTTTT.

The gene calls are TRBV6-4 and TRBJ1-1, with TRBD1 identical over 7 bases. V was pared by 6 bases and J by 1 base, with 5 bases of the junction left unmatched. Germline CDR1 MRHNA, CDR2 SNTAGT. This CDR3 contains 14 residues. The CDR3 region is CASRRQGPNTEAFF. In nucleotides, the CDR3 is TGTGCCAGCAGGCGACAGGGCCCGAACACTGAAGCTTTCTTT.

This clone was observed a single time. The rearrangement joins TRBV7-8 to TRBJ1-2; tentatively, D is TRBD1 (6 bases). The CDR3 has 16 amino acids. V was cut by 5 bases and J by 8 bases, with 24 bases left in between. CDR1 is SGHVS, CDR2 FQNEAQ, per germline. CDR3 residues: CASSLNTGQGTGGYTF. Here the CDR3 DNA reads TGTGCCAGCAGCCTCAATACCGGGCAGGGGACGGGGGGCTACACCTTC.

The rearrangement joins TRBV5-6 to TRBJ1-2; TRBD1 is a possible D gene (6 bases). This CDR3 contains 13 residues. Germline values: CDR1 SGHDT, CDR2 YYEEEE. V lost 1 base and J 8 bases, leaving 12 bases between the germline ends. In DNA form, the CDR3 reads TGTGCCAGCAGCTTGTGGGGGGGCGGCGGCTACACCTTC. Residues: CASSLWGGGGYTF.

The chain employs TRBV7-2 and TRBJ1-5, with D possibly being TRBD1 (5 bases). V was cut by 3 bases and J by 4 bases, with 10 bases left in between. The germline V gene has CDR1 SGHTA and CDR2 FQGNSA. The CDR3 is 14 amino acids. CDR3 loop: CASSFDSANQPQHF. The CDR3 bases are TGTGCCAGCAGCTTTGACAGCGCAAATCAGCCCCAGCATTTT.

This chain joins TRBV5-1 and TRBJ1-1; D ambiguous. There are 16 residues in the CDR3. Per the germline V gene, CDR1 is SGHRS and CDR2 is YFSETQ. Trimming took 4 bases from V and 1 from J, leaving 17 bases between them. CDR3 DNA sequence: TGCGCCAGCAGCCGGACGAGCGTGAGGGAGAACACTGAAGCTTTCTTT. Amino acid sequence: CASSRTSVRENTEAFF.

V gene TRBV6-6 combines with J gene TRBJ1-2, with D possibly matching TRBD1 (6 bases). Germline V CDR1 and CDR2: MNHNY, SVGAGI (reference sequence). The CDR3 covers 14 residues. Between the trimmed V and J ends, which lost 5 bases and 4 bases, there was a span of 14 bases. CDR3 nucleotides: TGTGCCAGCAGTAATCCTGACAGGAGCTATGGCTACACCTTC. As protein: CASSNPDRSYGYTF.

This chain links TRBV5-1 with TRBJ1-1; tentative D call: TRBD1 (6 bases). The CDR3 is made up of 15 amino acids. Germline lookup yields CDR1 SGHRS and CDR2 YFSETQ. Between the trimmed V and J ends, which lost 4 bases and 1 base, there was a span of 14 bases. CDR3 DNA sequence: TGCGCCAGCAGCCCGGTGACAGGTAGGAACACTGAAGCTTTCTTT. This sequence encodes CASSPVTGRNTEAFF.

V is TRBV27 and J is TRBJ1-4; D perhaps matches TRBD1 (5 bases). V lost 4 bases and J 0 bases, leaving 9 bases between the germline ends. Per germline, CDR1 MNHEY and CDR2 SMNVEV (reference sequence). This CDR3 is 15 amino acids long. CDR3 loop: CASSSRQSTNEKLFF. The CDR3 DNA follows: TGTGCCAGCAGTTCTCGACAGTCAACTAATGAAAAACTGTTTTTT. The full variable domain, completed using reference TRBV27 and TRBJ1-4, is EAQVTQNPRYLITVTGKKLTVTCSQNMNHEYMSWYRQDPGLGLRQIYYSMNVEVTDKGDVPEGYKVSRKEKRNFPLILESPSPNQTSLYFCASSSRQSTNEKLFFGSGTQLSVL.

The chain couples TRBV4-1 to TRBJ2-3; D is perhaps TRBD2 (6 bases). Between the trimmed V and J ends, which lost 0 bases and 7 bases, there was a span of 8 bases. The CDR3 covers 13 residues. Germline V CDR1 and CDR2: MGHRA, YSYEKL. The CDR3 is CASSQEWDYTQYF. CDR3 coding DNA: TGCGCCAGCAGCCAAGAGTGGGACTATACGCAGTATTTT.

This chain joins TRBV7-2 and TRBJ2-1; D is perhaps TRBD2 (5 bases). The V gene lost 2 bases and the J gene lost 14 bases, with 16 bases spanning the gap. Germline values: CDR1 SGHTA, CDR2 FQGNSA. The CDR3 extends over 13 amino acids. CDR3 sequence: CASSLLPKRIEFF. CDR3 DNA: TGTGCCAGCAGCTTACTGCCCAAGCGGATTGAGTTCTTC.